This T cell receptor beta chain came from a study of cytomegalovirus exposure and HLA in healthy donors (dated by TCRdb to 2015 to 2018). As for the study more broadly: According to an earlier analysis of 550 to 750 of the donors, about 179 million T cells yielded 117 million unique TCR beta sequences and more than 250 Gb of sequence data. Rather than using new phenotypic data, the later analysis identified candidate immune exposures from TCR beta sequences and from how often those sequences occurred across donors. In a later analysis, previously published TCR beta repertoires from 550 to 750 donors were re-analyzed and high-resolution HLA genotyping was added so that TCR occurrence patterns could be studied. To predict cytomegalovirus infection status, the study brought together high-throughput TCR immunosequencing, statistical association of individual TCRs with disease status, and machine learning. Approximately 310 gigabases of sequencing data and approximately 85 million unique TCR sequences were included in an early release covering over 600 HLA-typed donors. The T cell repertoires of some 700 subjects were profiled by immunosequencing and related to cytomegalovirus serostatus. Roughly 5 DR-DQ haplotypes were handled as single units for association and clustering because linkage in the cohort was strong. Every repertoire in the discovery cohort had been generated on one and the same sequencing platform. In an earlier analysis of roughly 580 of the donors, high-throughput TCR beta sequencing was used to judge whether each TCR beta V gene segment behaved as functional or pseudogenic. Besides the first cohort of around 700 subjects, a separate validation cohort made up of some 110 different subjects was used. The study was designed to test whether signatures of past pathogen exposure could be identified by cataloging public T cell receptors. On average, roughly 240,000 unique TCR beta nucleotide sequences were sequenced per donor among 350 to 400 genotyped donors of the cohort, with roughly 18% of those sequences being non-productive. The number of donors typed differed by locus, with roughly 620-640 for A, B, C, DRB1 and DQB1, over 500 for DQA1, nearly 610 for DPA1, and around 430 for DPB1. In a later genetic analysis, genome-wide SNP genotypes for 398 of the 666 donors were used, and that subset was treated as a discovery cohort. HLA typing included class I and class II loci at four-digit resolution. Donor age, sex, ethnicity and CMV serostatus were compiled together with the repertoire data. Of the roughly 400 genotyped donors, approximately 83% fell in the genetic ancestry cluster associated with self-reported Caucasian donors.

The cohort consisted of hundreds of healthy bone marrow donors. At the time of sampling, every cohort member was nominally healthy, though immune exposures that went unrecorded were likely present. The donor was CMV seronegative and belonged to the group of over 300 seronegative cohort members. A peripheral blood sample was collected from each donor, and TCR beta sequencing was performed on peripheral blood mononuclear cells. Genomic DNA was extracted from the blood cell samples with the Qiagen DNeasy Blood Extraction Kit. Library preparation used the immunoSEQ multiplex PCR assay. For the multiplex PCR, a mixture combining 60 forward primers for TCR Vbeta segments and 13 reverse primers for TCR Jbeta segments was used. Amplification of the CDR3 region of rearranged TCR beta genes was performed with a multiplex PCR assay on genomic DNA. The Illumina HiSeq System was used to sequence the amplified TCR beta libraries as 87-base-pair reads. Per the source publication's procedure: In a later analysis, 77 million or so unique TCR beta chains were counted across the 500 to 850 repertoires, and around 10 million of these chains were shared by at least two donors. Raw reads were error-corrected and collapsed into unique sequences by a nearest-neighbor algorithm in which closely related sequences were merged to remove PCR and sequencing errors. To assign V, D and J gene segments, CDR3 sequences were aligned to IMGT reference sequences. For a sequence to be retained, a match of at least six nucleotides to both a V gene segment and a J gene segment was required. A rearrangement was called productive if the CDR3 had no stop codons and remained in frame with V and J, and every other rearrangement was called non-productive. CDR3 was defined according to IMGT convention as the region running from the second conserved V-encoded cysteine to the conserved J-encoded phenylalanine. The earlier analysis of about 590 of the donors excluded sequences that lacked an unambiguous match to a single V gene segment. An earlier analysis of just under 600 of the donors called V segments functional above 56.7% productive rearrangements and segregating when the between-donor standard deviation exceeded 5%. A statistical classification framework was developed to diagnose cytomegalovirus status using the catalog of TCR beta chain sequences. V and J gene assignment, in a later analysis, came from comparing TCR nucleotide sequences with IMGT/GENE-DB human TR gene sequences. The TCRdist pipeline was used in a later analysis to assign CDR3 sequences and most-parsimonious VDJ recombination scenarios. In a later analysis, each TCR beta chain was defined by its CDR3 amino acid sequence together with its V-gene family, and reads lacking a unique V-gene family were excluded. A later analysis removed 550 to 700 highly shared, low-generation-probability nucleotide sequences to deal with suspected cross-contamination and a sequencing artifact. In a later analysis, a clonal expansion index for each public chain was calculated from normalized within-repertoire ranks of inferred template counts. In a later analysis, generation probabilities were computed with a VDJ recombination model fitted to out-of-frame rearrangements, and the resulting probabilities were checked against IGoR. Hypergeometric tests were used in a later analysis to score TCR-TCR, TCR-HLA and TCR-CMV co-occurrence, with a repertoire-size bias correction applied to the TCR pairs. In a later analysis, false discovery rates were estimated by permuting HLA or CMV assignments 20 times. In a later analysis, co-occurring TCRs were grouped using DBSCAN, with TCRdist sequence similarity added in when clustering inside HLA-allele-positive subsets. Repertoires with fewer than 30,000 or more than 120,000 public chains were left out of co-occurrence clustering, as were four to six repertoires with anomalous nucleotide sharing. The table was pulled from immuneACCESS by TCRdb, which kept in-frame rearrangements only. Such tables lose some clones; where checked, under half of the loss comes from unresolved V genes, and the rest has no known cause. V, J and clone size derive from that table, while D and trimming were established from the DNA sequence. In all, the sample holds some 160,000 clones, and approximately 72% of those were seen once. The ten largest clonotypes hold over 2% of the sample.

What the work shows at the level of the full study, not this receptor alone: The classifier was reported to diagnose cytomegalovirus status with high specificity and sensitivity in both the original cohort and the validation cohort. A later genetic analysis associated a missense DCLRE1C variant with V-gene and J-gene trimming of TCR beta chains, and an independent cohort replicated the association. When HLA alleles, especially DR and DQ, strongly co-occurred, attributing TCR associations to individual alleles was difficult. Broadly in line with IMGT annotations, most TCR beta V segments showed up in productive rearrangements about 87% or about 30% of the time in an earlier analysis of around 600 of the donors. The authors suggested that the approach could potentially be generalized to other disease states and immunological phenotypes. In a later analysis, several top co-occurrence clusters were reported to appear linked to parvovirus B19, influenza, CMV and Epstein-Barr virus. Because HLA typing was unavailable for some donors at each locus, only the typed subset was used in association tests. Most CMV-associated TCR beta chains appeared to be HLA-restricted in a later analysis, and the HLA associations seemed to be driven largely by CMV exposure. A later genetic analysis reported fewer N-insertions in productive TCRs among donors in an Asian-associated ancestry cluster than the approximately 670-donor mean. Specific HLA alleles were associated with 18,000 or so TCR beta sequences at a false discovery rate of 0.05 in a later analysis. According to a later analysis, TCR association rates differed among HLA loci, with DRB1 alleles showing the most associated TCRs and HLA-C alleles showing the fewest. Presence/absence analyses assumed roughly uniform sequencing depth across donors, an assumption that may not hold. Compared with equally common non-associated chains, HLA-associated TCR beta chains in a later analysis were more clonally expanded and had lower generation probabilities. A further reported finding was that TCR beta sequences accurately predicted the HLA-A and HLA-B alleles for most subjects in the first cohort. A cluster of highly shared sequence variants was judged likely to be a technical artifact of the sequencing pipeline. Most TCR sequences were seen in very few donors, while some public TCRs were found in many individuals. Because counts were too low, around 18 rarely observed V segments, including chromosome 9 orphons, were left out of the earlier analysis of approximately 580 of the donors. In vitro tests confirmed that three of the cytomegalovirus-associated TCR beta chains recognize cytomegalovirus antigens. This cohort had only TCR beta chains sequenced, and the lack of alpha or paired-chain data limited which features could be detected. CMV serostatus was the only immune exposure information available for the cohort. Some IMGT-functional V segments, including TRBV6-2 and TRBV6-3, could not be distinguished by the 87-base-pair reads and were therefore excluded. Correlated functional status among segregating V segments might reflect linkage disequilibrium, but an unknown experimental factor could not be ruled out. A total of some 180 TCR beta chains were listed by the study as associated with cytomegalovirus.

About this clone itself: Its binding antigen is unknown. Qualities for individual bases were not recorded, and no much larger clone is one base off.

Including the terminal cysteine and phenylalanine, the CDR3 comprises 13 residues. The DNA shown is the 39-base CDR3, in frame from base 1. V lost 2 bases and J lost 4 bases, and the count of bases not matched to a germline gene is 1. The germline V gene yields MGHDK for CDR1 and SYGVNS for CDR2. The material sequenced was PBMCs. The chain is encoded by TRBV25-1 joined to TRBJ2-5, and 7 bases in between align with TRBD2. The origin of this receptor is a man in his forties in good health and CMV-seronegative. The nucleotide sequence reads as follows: TGTGCCAGCAGTGAAGCGGGGGTAGAGACCCAGTACTTC. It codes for CASSEAGVETQYF.